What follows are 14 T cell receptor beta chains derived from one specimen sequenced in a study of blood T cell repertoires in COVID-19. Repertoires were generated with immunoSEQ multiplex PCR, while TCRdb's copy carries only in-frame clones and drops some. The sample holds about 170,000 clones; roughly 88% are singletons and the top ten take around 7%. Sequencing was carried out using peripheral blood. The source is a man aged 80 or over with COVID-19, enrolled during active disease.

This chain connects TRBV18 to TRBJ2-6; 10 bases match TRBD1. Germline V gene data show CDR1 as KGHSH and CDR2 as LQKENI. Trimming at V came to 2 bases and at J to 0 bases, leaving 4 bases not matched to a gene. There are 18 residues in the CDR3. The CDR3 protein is CASSPRQGASSGANVLTF. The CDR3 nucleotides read TGTGCCAGCTCACCAAGACAGGGGGCTAGCTCTGGGGCCAACGTCCTGACTTTC.

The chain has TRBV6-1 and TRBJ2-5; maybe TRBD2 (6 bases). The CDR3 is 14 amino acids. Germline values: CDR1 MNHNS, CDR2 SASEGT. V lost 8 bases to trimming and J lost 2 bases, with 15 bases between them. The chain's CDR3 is CASQINLAQETQYF. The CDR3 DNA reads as TGTGCCAGCCAAATTAATCTAGCGCAAGAGACCCAGTACTTC.

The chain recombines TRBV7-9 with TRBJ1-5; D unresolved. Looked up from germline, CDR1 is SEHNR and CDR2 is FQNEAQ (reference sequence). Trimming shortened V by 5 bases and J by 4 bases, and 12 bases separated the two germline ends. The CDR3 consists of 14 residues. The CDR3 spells CASSPVGRNQPQHF. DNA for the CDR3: TGTGCCAGCAGCCCCGTGGGGAGGAATCAGCCCCAGCATTTT.

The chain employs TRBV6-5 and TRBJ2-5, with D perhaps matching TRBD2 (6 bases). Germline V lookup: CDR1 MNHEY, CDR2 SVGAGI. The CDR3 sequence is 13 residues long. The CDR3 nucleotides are TGTGCTTCCAGGCTAGCGTCCGGGGGGACCCAGTACTTC. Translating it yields CASRLASGGTQYF.

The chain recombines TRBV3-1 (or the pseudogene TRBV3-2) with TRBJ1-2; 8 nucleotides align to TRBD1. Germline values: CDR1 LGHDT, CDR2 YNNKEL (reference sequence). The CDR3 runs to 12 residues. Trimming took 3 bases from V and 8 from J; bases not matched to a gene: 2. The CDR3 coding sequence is TGTGCCAGCAGCCAGGGGACAGGAGGCTACACCTTC. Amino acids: CASSQGTGGYTF.

The CDR3 DNA sequence: TGTGCCAGCAGCCGTCGTAGCGGGGGCATAGAGACCCAGTACTTC. It translates to CASSRRSGGIETQYF. The J gene is TRBJ2-5, the V gene TRBV7-9; 9 bases are a match to TRBD2. The CDR3 loop spans 15 amino acids. The V gene end was trimmed by 5 bases and the J gene end by 4 bases; junction bases not matched to a gene: 8. Germline V gene data show CDR1 as SEHNR and CDR2 as FQNEAQ (reference sequence).

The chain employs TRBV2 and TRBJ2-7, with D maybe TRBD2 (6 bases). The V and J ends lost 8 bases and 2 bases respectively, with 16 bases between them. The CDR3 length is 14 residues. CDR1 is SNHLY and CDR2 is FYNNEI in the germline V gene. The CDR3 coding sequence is TGTGCCAGCCGGGGAGGCCAGGGCCCCTACGAGCAGTACTTC. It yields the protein CASRGGQGPYEQYF.

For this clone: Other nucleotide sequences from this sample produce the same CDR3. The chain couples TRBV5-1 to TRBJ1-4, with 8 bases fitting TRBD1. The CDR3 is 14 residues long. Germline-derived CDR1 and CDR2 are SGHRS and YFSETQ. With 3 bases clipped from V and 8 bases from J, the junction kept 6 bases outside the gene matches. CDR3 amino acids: CASSSGQGSEKLFF. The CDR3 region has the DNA TGCGCCAGCAGCTCCGGACAGGGTTCCGAAAAACTGTTTTTT. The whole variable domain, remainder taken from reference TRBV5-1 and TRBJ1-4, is KAGVTQTPRYLIKTRGQQVTLSCSPISGHRSVSWYQQTPGQGLQFLFEYFSETQRNKGNFPGRFSGRQFSNSRSEMNVSTLELGDSALYLCASSSGQGSEKLFFGSGTQLSVL.

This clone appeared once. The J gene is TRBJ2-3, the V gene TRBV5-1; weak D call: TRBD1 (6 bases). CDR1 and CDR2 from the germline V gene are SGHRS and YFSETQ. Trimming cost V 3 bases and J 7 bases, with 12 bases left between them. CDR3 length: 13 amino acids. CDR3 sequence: CASSSQGENTQYF. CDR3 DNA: TGCGCCAGCAGCTCACAGGGCGAGAATACGCAGTATTTT.

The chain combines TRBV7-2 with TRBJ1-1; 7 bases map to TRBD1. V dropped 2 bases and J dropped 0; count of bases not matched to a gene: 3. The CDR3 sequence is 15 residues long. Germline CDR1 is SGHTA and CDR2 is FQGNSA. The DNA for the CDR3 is TGTGCCAGCAGCTTACAGGGGGTAATGAACACTGAAGCTTTCTTT. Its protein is CASSLQGVMNTEAFF.

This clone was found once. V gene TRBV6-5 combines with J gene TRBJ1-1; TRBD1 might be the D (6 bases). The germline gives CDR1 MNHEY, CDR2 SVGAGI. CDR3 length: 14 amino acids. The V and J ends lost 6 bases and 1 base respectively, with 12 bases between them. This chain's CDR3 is CASRGDTSNTEAFF. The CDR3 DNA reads TGTGCCAGCAGAGGGGACACATCGAACACTGAAGCTTTCTTT.

CDR3 DNA: TGTGCCAGCAGCCGACAGAACACTGAAGCTTTCTTT. Its translation is CASSRQNTEAFF. The chain couples TRBV2 to TRBJ1-1; the D is unclear. Between the trimmed V and J ends, which lost 6 bases and 1 base, there was a span of 6 bases. Germline V gene lookup returns CDR1 SNHLY and CDR2 FYNNEI. The CDR3 runs to 12 residues.

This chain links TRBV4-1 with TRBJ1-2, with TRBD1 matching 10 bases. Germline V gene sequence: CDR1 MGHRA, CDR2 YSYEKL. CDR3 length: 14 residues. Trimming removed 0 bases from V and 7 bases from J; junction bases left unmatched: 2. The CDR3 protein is CASSQEDRGIGYTF. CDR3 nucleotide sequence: TGCGCCAGCAGCCAAGAGGACAGGGGGATTGGCTACACCTTC.

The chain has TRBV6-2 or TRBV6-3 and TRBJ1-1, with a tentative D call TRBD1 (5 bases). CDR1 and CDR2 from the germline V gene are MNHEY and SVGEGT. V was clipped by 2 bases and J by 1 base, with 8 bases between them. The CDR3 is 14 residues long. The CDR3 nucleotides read TGTGCCAGCAGTTACAAAGGGGCGAACACTGAAGCTTTCTTT. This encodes CASSYKGANTEAFF.